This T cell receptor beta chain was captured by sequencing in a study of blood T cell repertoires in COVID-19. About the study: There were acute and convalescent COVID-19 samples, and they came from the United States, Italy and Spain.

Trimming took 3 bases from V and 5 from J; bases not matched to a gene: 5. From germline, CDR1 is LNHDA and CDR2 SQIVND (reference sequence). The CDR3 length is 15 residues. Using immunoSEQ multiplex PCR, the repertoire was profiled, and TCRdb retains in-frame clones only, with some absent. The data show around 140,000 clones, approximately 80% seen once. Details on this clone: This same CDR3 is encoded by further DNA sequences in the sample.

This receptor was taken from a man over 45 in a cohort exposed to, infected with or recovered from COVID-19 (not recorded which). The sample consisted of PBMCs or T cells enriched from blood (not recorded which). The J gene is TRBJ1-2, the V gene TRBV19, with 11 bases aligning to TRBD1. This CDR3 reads CASSIAGTGGYGYTF. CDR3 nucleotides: TGTGCCAGTAGTATCGCTGGGACAGGGGGATATGGCTACACCTTC.